This TCR beta chain was documented in a study of breast tumors, draining lymph nodes, adjacent tissues. The lymph nodes were axillary draining lymph nodes from breast cancer patients. Via MiXCR, TCRdb re-called the multiplex PCR reads, giving one row per CDR3 protein. The sample lists about 270,000 distinct CDR3 sequences; around 30% were seen once. About this clonotype itself: Its cognate antigen is unknown. The junction and the germline gene differ at one end; a read error may be behind it.

Germline-derived CDR1 and CDR2 are SGHDT and YYEEEE. The CDR3 contains 19 residues. Study conclusions and caveats: Tumor repertoires ranked between lymph nodes and nontumor tissue in diversity, with V and J gene preferences. Data only fit, rather than demonstrated, lymph node origin of most tumor T cells.

The sequenced sample was axillary lymph node tissue. The TCR originated in a female donor with breast cancer. Some clones in this sample may be carry-over from other donors' samples. The genes are TRBV5-6 and TRBJ2-5, with 11 bases that match TRBD1. The CDR3 loop is CAGSLDRGRFRGYQETQYF. In nucleotides, the CDR3 is TGTGCCGGCAGCTTGGACAGGGGGCGTTTTAGGGGCTACCAAGAGACCCAGTACTTC.